This T cell receptor (beta chain) was profiled in a study of CXCR3-negative and CXCR3-positive naive CD8 T cells (dated by TCRdb to the late 2010s). Background for the entire study: About 135 million TRB reads were obtained in total, roughly 1.5 +/- 0.3 million reads per library. Diversity and physicochemical repertoire analyses covered 11 donors pooled from two independent experiments. The TRBV-TRBJ cluster analysis covered naive subsets from about 5 donors and memory cells from 3 donors.

Overall study results and their limits: Freshly isolated PBMCs were used for most assays because CXCR3 expression went down partially after cryopreservation. Surface CD5, linked to self-reactivity in mice, was comparable between naive subsets; TCR interaction strength was therefore also inferred from TRB CDR3 physicochemical properties. Comparably high repertoire diversity was found in both naive subsets, whereas much lower repertoire diversity was found in memory CD8+ T cells. Similar TRBV-TRBJ usage was shown by naive CXCR3-negative and CXCR3-positive cells from the same donor, whereas distinct patterns were shown by memory cells. TRB CDR3s from CXCR3-positive naive cells showed higher hydrophobicity (lower Kidera factor 4), lower energy, and higher strength and volume indices than CXCR3-negative naive cells.

The germline V gene (reference sequence) gives CDR1 as DFQATT and CDR2 as SNEGSKA. Counted from cysteine to phenylalanine, this CDR3 has 13 amino acids. DNA is not on record. With respect to this clonotype: Its specific antigen is unknown.

TCRdb names NextSeq 550 as the instrument used. The Human TCR Profiling Kit (MiLaboratory) was used to make UMI-labeled 5' RACE TRB cDNA libraries. cDNA synthesis used the entire amount of extracted RNA, and PCR amplification then used the entire amount of cDNA produced. Libraries were prepared in parallel with an identical number of PCR cycles. As for the authors' bioinformatics: MIGEC and MiXCR extracted about 57,000 +/- 9,900 unique UMI-labeled TRB cDNA molecules per library, requiring at least two reads per UMI. On average, roughly 40,000 +/- 10,000 functional in-frame TRB CDR3 nucleotide clonotypes lacking stop codons were found per library. After each sample was downsampled to 5000 UMI-labeled TRB molecules, VDJtools was used to calculate diversity metrics such as normalized Shannon-Wiener and Chao1. Clonotype-size-weighted physicochemical properties of the central five CDR3 residues (interaction energy, strength, volume and Kidera factor 4) were computed in VDJtools. After TCRdb reprocessed the reads, each CDR3 protein sequence was kept as one row, without DNA. V and J calls and clone size were set by TCRdb, not the authors. This specimen's table enumerates some 5,000 distinct CDR3 sequences. Of the sample, 1.5% to 2% is held by the ten largest clones.

For each CD8+ T cell subset, flow sorting was done in triplicate, and a few hundred thousand cells per subset went directly into RLT lysis buffer. To keep memory contaminants out, a stringent definition of naive CD8+ T cells was applied: CD45RO-CCR7+CD27+CD95-. Using standard density gradient centrifugation, peripheral blood mononuclear cells were isolated from buffy coats. Naive CXCR3-negative and CXCR3-positive CD8+ T cells were flow-sorted on a FACSAria III. Total RNA was extracted from sorted cells using an RNeasy Mini Kit. Recombination joined TRBV20-1 with TRBJ2-3; TCRdb's D gene call, TRBD1, goes unchecked for lack of DNA. The sample taken for sequencing was naive CXCR3+ CD8+ T cells from blood. The meaning of the sample's cell subset or site label: CD45RO-CCR7+CD27+CD95- naive CD8+ T cells expressing CXCR3 (TNR3+). The receptor's source is a human donor in good health. Some clones in this sample may be carry-over from other donors' samples. The encoded CDR3 is CSASGGRTDTQYF.